This TCR beta chain was identified during a study of human T cells and chemical hapten exposure. Time point noted: patch test 1, 2 weeks after DPC sensitization. Treatment of the sample: therapeutic diphenylcyclopropenone sensitization with weekly scalp DPC. MiXCR was run by TCRdb on the RACE reads, yielding one entry per CDR3 protein. Of fewer than 200,000 distinct CDR3 sequences in the sample, approximately 20% were seen once. V lost 1 base and J lost 1, with 4 bases in between. The CDR3 contains 13 residues. Germline V gene sequence: CDR1 SNHLY, CDR2 FYNNEI. This clonotype was detected a few times. The V call is TRBV2, the J call TRBJ2-5, with unresolved D. The sample consisted of whole blood, taken in connection with sensitization to the hapten diphenylcyclopropenone (DPC). The source is a woman aged 45-60 years with alopecia areata. Some clones in this sample may be carry-over from other donors' samples. The DNA for the CDR3 is TGTGCCAGCAGTGAAGTGGGCCAAGAGACCCAGTACTTC. Translation gives CASSEVGQETQYF.